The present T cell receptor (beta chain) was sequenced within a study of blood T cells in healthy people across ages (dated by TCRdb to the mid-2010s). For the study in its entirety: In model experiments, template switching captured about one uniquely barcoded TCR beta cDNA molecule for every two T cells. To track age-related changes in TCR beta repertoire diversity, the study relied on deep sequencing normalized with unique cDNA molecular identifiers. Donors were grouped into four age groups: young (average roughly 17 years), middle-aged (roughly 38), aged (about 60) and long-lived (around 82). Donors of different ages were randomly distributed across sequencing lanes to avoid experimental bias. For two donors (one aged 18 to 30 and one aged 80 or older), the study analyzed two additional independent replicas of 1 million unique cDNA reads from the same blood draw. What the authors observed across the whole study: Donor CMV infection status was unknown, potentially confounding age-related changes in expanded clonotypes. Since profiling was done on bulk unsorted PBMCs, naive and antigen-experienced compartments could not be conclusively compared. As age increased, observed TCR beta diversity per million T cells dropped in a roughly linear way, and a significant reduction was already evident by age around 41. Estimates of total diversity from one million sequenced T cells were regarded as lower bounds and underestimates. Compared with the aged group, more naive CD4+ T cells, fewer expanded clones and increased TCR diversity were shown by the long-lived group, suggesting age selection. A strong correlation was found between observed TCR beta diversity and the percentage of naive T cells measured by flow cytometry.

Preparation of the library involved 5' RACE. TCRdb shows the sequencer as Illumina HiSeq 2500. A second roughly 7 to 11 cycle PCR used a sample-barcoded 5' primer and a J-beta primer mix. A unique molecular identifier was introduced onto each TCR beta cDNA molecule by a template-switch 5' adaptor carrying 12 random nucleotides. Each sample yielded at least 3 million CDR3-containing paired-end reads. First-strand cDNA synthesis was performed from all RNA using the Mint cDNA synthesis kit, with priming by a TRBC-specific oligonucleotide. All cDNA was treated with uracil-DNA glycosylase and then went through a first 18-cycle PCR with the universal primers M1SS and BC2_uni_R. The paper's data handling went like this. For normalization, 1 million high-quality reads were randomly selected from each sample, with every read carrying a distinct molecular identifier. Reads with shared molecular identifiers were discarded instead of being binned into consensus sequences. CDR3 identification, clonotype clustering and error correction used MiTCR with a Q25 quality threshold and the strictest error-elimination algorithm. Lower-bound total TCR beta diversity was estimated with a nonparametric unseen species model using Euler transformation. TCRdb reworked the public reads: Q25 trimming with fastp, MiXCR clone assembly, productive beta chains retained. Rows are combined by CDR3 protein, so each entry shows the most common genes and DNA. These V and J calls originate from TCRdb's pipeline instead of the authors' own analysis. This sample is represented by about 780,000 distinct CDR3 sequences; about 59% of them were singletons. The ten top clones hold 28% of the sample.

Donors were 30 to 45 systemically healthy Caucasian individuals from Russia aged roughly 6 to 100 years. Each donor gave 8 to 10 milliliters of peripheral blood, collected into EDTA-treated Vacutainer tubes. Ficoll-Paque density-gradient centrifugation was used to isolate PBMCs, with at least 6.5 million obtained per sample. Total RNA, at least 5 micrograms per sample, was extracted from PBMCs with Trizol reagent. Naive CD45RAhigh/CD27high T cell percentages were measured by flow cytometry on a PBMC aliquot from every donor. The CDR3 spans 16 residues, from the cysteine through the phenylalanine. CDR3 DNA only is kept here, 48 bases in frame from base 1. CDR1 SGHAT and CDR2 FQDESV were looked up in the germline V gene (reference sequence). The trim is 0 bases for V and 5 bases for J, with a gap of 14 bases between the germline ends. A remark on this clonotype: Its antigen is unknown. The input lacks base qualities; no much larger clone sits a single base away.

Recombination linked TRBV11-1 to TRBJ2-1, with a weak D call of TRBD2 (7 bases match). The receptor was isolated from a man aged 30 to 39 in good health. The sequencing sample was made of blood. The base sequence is TGTGCCAGCAGCTTAGCGAGGGGGGGCTGGGACAATGAGCAGTTCTTC. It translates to CASSLARGGWDNEQFF.